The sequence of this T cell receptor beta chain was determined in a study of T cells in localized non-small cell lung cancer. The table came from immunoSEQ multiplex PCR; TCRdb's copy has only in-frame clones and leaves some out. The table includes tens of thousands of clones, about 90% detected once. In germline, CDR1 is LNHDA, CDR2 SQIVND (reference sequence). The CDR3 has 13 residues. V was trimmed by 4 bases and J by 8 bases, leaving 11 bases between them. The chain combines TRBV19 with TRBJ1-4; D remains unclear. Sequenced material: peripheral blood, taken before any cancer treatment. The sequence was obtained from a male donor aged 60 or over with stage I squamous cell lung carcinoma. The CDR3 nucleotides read TGTGCCAGTAGTAATCAGATCACGGAAAAACTGTTTTTT. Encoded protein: CASSNQITEKLFF. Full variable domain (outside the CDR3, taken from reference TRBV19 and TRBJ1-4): DGGITQSPKYLFRKEGQNVTLSCEQNLNHDAMYWYRQDPGQGLRLIYYSQIVNDFQKGDIAEGYSVSREKKESFPLTVTSAQKNPTAFYLCASSNQITEKLFFGSGTQLSVL.